The 21 T cell receptor beta chains listed next were all sequenced from one sample in a study of cytomegalovirus exposure and HLA in healthy donors. In the PCR, 60 Vbeta and 13 Jbeta primers were used. Assay used: immunoSEQ multiplex PCR; TCRdb lists only in-frame clones, some missing. The sample data list approximately 150,000 clones. Sequenced: PBMCs. These TCRs come from a male donor in good health and CMV-seronegative.

The gene calls are TRBV19 and TRBJ1-5; 9 nucleotides match TRBD1. Looked up from germline, CDR1 is LNHDA and CDR2 is SQIVND (reference sequence). The CDR3 totals 13 residues. After removal of 5 bases from V and 11 bases from J, the junction contained 7 bases not matched to a gene. DNA of the CDR3: TGTGCCAGTAGTTCACAGGGGGCTCGGGCCCAGCATTTT. Protein product: CASSSQGARAQHF.

This chain connects TRBV30 to TRBJ2-7; D gene uncertain. Germline CDR1 and CDR2: GTSNPN and SVGIG (reference sequence). The length of the CDR3 is 13 residues. Trimming pared 2 bases from V and 3 bases from J, leaving 11 bases between. CDR3 sequence (DNA): TGTGCCTGGAGTATCGGGTCGGGCTACGAGCAGTACTTC. This codes for CAWSIGSGYEQYF.

This chain links TRBV29-1 with TRBJ2-1; 14 nucleotides match TRBD2. This CDR3 has 13 amino acids. With 5 bases clipped from V and 9 bases from J, the junction kept 3 bases outside the gene matches. Per the germline V gene, CDR1 is SQVTM and CDR2 is ANQGSEA. CDR3 sequence reads: CSVPGTSGGEQFF. CDR3 coding DNA: TGCAGCGTTCCCGGGACTAGCGGGGGTGAGCAGTTCTTC.

V usage is TRBV19 and J usage is TRBJ1-2; 7 positions agree with TRBD1. Per the germline V gene, CDR1 is LNHDA and CDR2 is SQIVND (reference sequence). V gave up 5 bases and J gave up 0 bases; unmatched junction bases: 6. CDR3 length: 15 amino acids. The CDR3 coding sequence is TGTGCCAGTAGTCCAAGGGACAGACCTAACTATGGCTACACCTTC. Its protein is CASSPRDRPNYGYTF.

J is TRBJ1-5 and V is TRBV5-5; perhaps TRBD1 as D (5 bases). The germline CDR1 and CDR2 sequences are SGHKS and YYEKEE (reference sequence). Trimming shortened V by 4 bases and J by 7 bases, and 12 bases separated the two germline ends. The length of the CDR3 is 13 residues. The CDR3 region has the DNA TGTGCCAGCAGCCTCGGGGGGGACCAGCCCCAGCATTTT. It encodes CASSLGGDQPQHF.

The chain employs TRBV18 and TRBJ2-3, with D maybe TRBD1 (5 bases). Trimming removed 2 bases at V and 5 bases at J, with 14 bases between. CDR1 and CDR2 (germline): KGHSH, LQKENI. The CDR3 consists of 15 residues. The CDR3 sequence: CASSPGKQAVDTQYF. CDR3 coding DNA: TGTGCCAGCTCACCAGGAAAACAGGCAGTAGATACGCAGTATTTT.

V is TRBV5-1 and J is TRBJ2-1; 10 bases are shared with TRBD2. The length of the CDR3 is 17 residues. Germline CDR1 reads SGHRS; CDR2 reads YFSETQ. V lost 2 bases, J lost 0 bases, and 5 bases stayed unmatched. CDR3 in amino acids: CASSFGLAVSSYNEQFF. CDR3 nucleotide sequence: TGCGCCAGCAGCTTTGGACTAGCGGTTAGCTCCTACAATGAGCAGTTCTTC.

This chain joins TRBV7-2 and TRBJ1-2, with D maybe TRBD1 (6 bases). Germline V gives CDR1 SGHTA, CDR2 FQGNSA. Deletions cut 5 bases from V and 5 bases from J, with 21 bases between. The CDR3 has 16 amino acids. The CDR3 region has the DNA TGTGCCAGCAGCCCCCAGTGGAAGGGGGTTGGGTATGGCTACACCTTC. Translated: CASSPQWKGVGYGYTF. The full variable domain, with the rest looked up from reference TRBV7-2 and TRBJ1-2, is GAGVSQSPSNKVTEKGKDVELRCDPISGHTALYWYRQSLGQGLEFLIYFQGNSAPDKSGLPSDRFSAERTGGSVSTLTIQRTQQEDSAVYLCASSPQWKGVGYGYTFGSGTRLTVV.

The chain employs TRBV28 and TRBJ2-6, with a tentative D call TRBD1 (5 bases). The CDR3 extends over 15 amino acids. V was shortened by 2 bases and J by 4 bases, with 9 bases between the two germline ends. Germline V CDR1 and CDR2: MDHEN, SYDVKM. CDR3 sequence (DNA): TGTGCCAGCAGTTTAGCAGGGAAAGGGGCCAACGTCCTGACTTTC. It is translated as CASSLAGKGANVLTF. Variable domain in full (rest from reference TRBV28 and TRBJ2-6): DVKVTQSSRYLVKRTGEKVFLECVQDMDHENMFWYRQDPGLGLRLIYFSYDVKMKEKGDIPEGYSVSREKKERFSLILESASTNQTSMYLCASSLAGKGANVLTFGAGSRLTVL.

The gene calls are TRBV27 and TRBJ1-5; perhaps TRBD1 as D (6 bases). From germline, CDR1 is MNHEY and CDR2 SMNVEV (reference sequence). The V and J ends lost 7 bases and 6 bases respectively, with 10 bases between them. The CDR3 sequence is 12 residues long. CDR3 DNA sequence: TGTGCCAGCATCCTAGGGGGTCAGCCCCAGCATTTT. As protein: CASILGGQPQHF.

This chain connects TRBV5-1 to TRBJ2-1; 9 bases fit TRBD2. This CDR3 region has 17 residues. Per the germline V gene, CDR1 is SGHRS and CDR2 is YFSETQ. J lost 7 bases, V lost 1 base, and 12 bases had no gene match. The DNA of the CDR3 is TGCGCCAGCAGCTTGACCGCCGGGACTAGCCCTCGGAATGAGCAGTTCTTC. Translating it yields CASSLTAGTSPRNEQFF. The variable domain in full, completed from reference TRBV5-1 and TRBJ2-1, reads KAGVTQTPRYLIKTRGQQVTLSCSPISGHRSVSWYQQTPGQGLQFLFEYFSETQRNKGNFPGRFSGRQFSNSRSEMNVSTLELGDSALYLCASSLTAGTSPRNEQFFGPGTRLTVL.

V usage is TRBV28 and J usage is TRBJ2-7; 8 positions match TRBD1. Germline V gene lookup returns CDR1 MDHEN and CDR2 SYDVKM. Losses at the gene ends were 1 base for V and 7 bases for J; bases not matched to a gene: 6. The CDR3 runs 14 residues. The CDR3 reads CASSLSAGGEEQYF. The DNA of the CDR3 is TGTGCCAGCAGTTTATCGGCAGGGGGCGAAGAGCAGTACTTC.

The V and J genes are TRBV6-5 and TRBJ1-4, with D possibly being TRBD1 (5 bases). Germline V lookup: CDR1 MNHEY, CDR2 SVGAGI. The CDR3 runs to 12 residues. Trimming shortened V by 2 bases and J by 10 bases, and 8 bases separated the two germline ends. CDR3 loop: CASSYTTGKLFF. The CDR3 DNA reads TGTGCCAGCAGTTACACCACAGGAAAACTGTTTTTT.

The chain carries TRBV30 and TRBJ1-6; maybe TRBD1 (6 bases). The germline gives CDR1 GTSNPN, CDR2 SVGIG (reference sequence). The CDR3 contains 14 residues. Trimming shortened V by 2 bases and J by 9 bases, and 14 bases separated the two germline ends. This CDR3 is CAWSTGSGASPLHF. DNA of the CDR3: TGTGCCTGGAGTACGGGCTCAGGGGCTTCACCCCTCCACTTT.

The chain couples TRBV29-1 to TRBJ2-3; D is undetermined. Per the germline V gene, CDR1 is SQVTM and CDR2 is ANQGSEA. Between the trimmed V and J ends, which lost 2 bases and 2 bases, there was a span of 5 bases. The CDR3 is made up of 12 amino acids. This chain's CDR3 is CSVEQHTDTQYF. CDR3 nucleotides: TGCAGCGTTGAACAACACACAGATACGCAGTATTTT.

The chain couples TRBV6-1 to TRBJ1-1; D gene unclear. The V gene's germline CDR1 is MNHNS and CDR2 SASEGT. The CDR3 length is 13 residues. The V and J ends lost 4 bases and 2 bases respectively, with 8 bases between them. As DNA, the CDR3 is TGTGCCAGCAGTGTCGTTATTAACACTGAAGCTTTCTTT. Amino acid sequence: CASSVVINTEAFF.

The V and J genes are TRBV7-3 and TRBJ2-2; D not certain. The CDR3 extends over 15 amino acids. Germline V lookup: CDR1 SGHTA, CDR2 FQGTGA. Trimming took off 3 bases at V and 0 bases at J, with 8 bases between the two ends. The CDR3 loop is CASSLGLANTGELFF. The CDR3 DNA reads TGTGCCAGCAGCTTGGGCCTCGCGAACACCGGGGAGCTGTTTTTT.

The rearrangement links TRBV4-3 to TRBJ1-2; D remains unclear. Germline lookup yields CDR1 LGHNA and CDR2 YSLEER. This CDR3 has 15 amino acids. V lost 0 bases to trimming and J lost 8 bases, with 16 bases between them. The CDR3 DNA reads TGCGCCAGCAGCCAAGATCTGGGAGATACTTGGGGCTACACCTTC. Translating it yields CASSQDLGDTWGYTF.

The CDR3 region has the DNA TGTGCCACCAGCAGAGGGGTTAGGACAGGGGGCGGATTTAACATTCAGTACTTC. The encoded protein is CATSRGVRTGGGFNIQYF. The J gene is TRBJ2-4, the V gene TRBV15; 11 positions match TRBD1. Germline CDR1 reads LNHNV; CDR2 reads YYDKDF (reference sequence). The CDR3 has 18 amino acids. The V segment lost 1 base and the J segment 7 bases; nucleotides outside the gene matches: 12.

The V call is TRBV9, the J call TRBJ1-1, with 7 bases fitting TRBD1. The CDR3 has 15 amino acids. The V gene end was trimmed by 4 bases and the J gene end by 1 base; junction bases not matched to a gene: 7. CDR1 SGDLS and CDR2 YYNGEE come from the germline V gene. CDR3 bases: TGTGCCAGCAGCCTAACTACAGGGGAGAACACTGAAGCTTTCTTT. It translates to CASSLTTGENTEAFF.

The chain links TRBV12-2 to TRBJ2-1; TRBD2 was called by the table and not checked on the DNA. TRBV12-2 represents a pseudogene. The CDR3 covers 15 residues. The CDR3 is CASRLERAGGNEQFF. CDR3 nucleotides: TGTGCAAGTCGCTTAGAAAGAGCGGGAGGGAATGAGCAGTTCTTC.